The next 14 T cell receptor beta chains were all read from a single sample in a study of blood T cell repertoires in COVID-19. Method: immunoSEQ multiplex PCR; TCRdb's copy keeps in-frame clones and lacks some. This repertoire shows approximately 94,000 clones, over 65% found once; its top ten account for 10% to 15%. The sequencing sample was made of peripheral blood. These receptors were taken from a human donor in a cohort sampled during active COVID-19.

The gene calls are TRBV6-6 and TRBJ1-2, with D maybe TRBD1 (5 bases). CDR1 and CDR2 from the germline V gene are MNHNY and SVGAGI (reference sequence). The V end lost 6 bases, the J end lost 8 bases, and 22 bases lay between the germline ends. The CDR3 is 15 residues long. CDR3: CASRTAGPTGGGYTF. CDR3 DNA: TGTGCCAGCAGAACTGCGGGGCCTACGGGAGGGGGCTACACCTTC.

The genes are TRBV10-3 and TRBJ1-2, with TRBD1 identical over 8 bases. CDR1 and CDR2 (germline): ENHRY, SYGVKD. The J segment lost 8 bases and the V segment lost 5 bases, leaving 10 bases of the junction unmatched. This CDR3 region has 14 residues. DNA for the CDR3: TGTGCCATCAGTAGGGACAGGTCCGGGGGGGGCTACACCTTC. It is translated as CAISRDRSGGGYTF.

The chain employs TRBV5-1 and TRBJ2-3, with 11 bases identical to TRBD2. The CDR3 runs 16 residues. V lost 4 bases and J lost 6; bases outside the gene matches: 10. Germline-derived CDR1 and CDR2 are SGHRS and YFSETQ. The CDR3 protein is CASSQGTSGTTDTQYF. CDR3 in DNA: TGCGCCAGCAGCCAGGGGACTAGCGGAACCACCGATACGCAGTATTTT.

The chain employs TRBV6-5 and TRBJ2-5; TRBD2 is a possible D gene (6 bases). This CDR3 comprises 13 residues. CDR1 is MNHEY and CDR2 is SVGAGI in the germline V gene. V was trimmed by 6 bases and J by 5 bases, leaving 13 bases between them. CDR3 sequence: CASRRLEGETQYF. CDR3 DNA sequence: TGTGCCAGCAGAAGACTGGAGGGGGAGACCCAGTACTTC.

The CDR3: CASSLDSGQGNEKLFF. CDR3 bases: TGTGCCAGCAGCTTAGACAGTGGGCAGGGTAACGAAAAACTGTTTTTT. The chain links TRBV7-9 to TRBJ1-4; perhaps TRBD1 as D (5 bases). The CDR3 contains 16 residues. The germline V gene encodes CDR1 SEHNR and CDR2 FQNEAQ (reference sequence). V gave up 1 base and J gave up 8 bases, with 17 bases separating them.

V usage is TRBV4-1 and J usage is TRBJ2-1; D is perhaps TRBD2 (5 bases). The CDR3 contains 16 residues. Germline values: CDR1 MGHRA, CDR2 YSYEKL. V lost 2 bases and J 3 bases, leaving 14 bases between the germline ends. CDR3: CASSQSNSGFYNEQFF. The CDR3 DNA sequence: TGCGCCAGCAGCCAATCGAACAGCGGTTTCTACAATGAGCAGTTCTTC.

CDR3 in amino acids: CASNSWEKGTDTQYF. The DNA for the CDR3 is TGTGCCAGCAACAGCTGGGAGAAGGGCACAGATACGCAGTATTTT. The V call is TRBV27, the J call TRBJ2-3; D possibly corresponds to TRBD2 (5 bases). Germline CDR1 MNHEY, CDR2 SMNVEV (reference sequence). The CDR3 spans 15 residues. V was cut by 7 bases and J by 1 base, with 15 bases left in between.

This clone was recorded only once. For the CDR3, the DNA is TGTGCCAGCAGTTTAGCCCTATCTGGGCTGGGGACCCAGTACTTC. Amino acid sequence: CASSLALSGLGTQYF. The chain combines TRBV27 with TRBJ2-5, with D unresolved. This CDR3 contains 15 residues. Germline V gives CDR1 MNHEY, CDR2 SMNVEV (reference sequence). V gave up 2 bases and J gave up 7 bases, with 17 bases separating them.

This chain uses TRBV14 with TRBJ2-3; TRBD2 agrees at 7 bases. V lost 1 base and J lost 1; bases outside the gene matches: 5. This CDR3 comprises 16 residues. From germline, CDR1 is SGHDN and CDR2 FVKESK. The DNA for the CDR3 is TGTGCCAGCAGCCAAGGGGCGGGAGTGGGCACAGATACGCAGTATTTT. Its translation: CASSQGAGVGTDTQYF. Together with reference TRBV14 and TRBJ2-3, the CDR3 gives the full variable domain: EAGVTQFPSHSVIEKGQTVTLRCDPISGHDNLYWYRRVMGKEIKFLLHFVKESKQDESGMPNNRFLAERTGGTYSTLKVQPAELEDSGVYFCASSQGAGVGTDTQYFGPGTRLTVL.

This clone has just a few counts. This chain joins TRBV7-9 and TRBJ2-1; D is possibly TRBD1 (5 bases). Looked up from germline, CDR1 is SEHNR and CDR2 is FQNEAQ (reference sequence). The CDR3 consists of 13 residues. Trimming pared 1 base from V and 15 bases from J, leaving 16 bases between. The CDR3, as DNA: TGTGCCAGCAGCTTAGGTACAGCCTATGGGGCGTTCTTC. It translates to CASSLGTAYGAFF.

This chain uses TRBV7-2 with TRBJ1-1; no definite D call. Looked up from germline, CDR1 is SGHTA and CDR2 is FQGNSA. The length of the CDR3 is 13 residues. V shed 3 bases and J shed 1 base, with 6 bases lying between them. CDR3 nucleotide sequence: TGTGCCAGCAGCTTTGCAGAGAACACTGAAGCTTTCTTT. Translated: CASSFAENTEAFF.

The table lists this clone with a count of one. This sequence joins TRBV6-5 and TRBJ1-1, with 8 bases aligning to TRBD1. Germline assignment: CDR1 MNHEY and CDR2 SVGAGI. CDR3 length: 14 amino acids. J lost 1 base, V lost 10 bases, and 8 bases had no gene match. The CDR3 DNA reads as TGTGCCACCACTCACACAGGGGGGAACACTGAAGCTTTCTTT. Amino acid sequence: CATTHTGGNTEAFF.

The chain is built from TRBV6-2 or TRBV6-3 and TRBJ1-1, with D tentatively TRBD1 (5 bases). With 3 bases removed from V and 5 bases from J, the gap between germline ends came to 19 bases. Germline loops: CDR1 MNHEY, CDR2 SVGEGT. This CDR3 spans 16 amino acids. The CDR3 reads CASSYTRQGSLTEAFF. CDR3 DNA sequence: TGTGCCAGCAGTTATACACGGCAGGGAAGCCTGACTGAAGCTTTCTTT.

The J gene is TRBJ2-1, the V gene TRBV12-5; no definite D call. V lost 5 bases to trimming and J lost 8 bases, with 7 bases between them. The CDR3 is 11 residues long. The V gene's germline CDR1 is LGHNT and CDR2 FRNRAP. The DNA of the CDR3 is TGTGCTAGTGGTCCTCGGGATGAGCAGTTCTTC. This encodes CASGPRDEQFF.